One sample yielded the 27 T cell receptor beta chains listed below, sequenced in a study of cytomegalovirus exposure and HLA in healthy donors. Profiling relied on immunoSEQ multiplex PCR, and the TCRdb table lists in-frame clones only, not all of them. The sample holds a few hundred thousand clones; just over 85% are singletons and the top ten take around 0.84%. Sequencing used PBMCs. These receptors were obtained from a woman aged 18-35 years in good health and CMV-seronegative.

The rearrangement uses TRBV4-1 and TRBJ1-4; maybe TRBD1 (5 bases). Germline V lookup: CDR1 MGHRA, CDR2 YSYEKL. The CDR3 runs 15 residues. Trimming cost V 3 bases and J 8 bases, with 16 bases left between them. The CDR3 DNA reads TGCGCCAGCAGCCAGCAGGGTGAAGGCTGGGAAAAACTGTTTTTT. Translated: CASSQQGEGWEKLFF.

The sample holds one count of this clone. The chain couples TRBV18 to TRBJ1-4, with 9 bases matching TRBD1. The junction had 8 bases not matched to a gene; V was cut back by 8 bases and J by 7 bases. This CDR3 has 14 residues. Germline loops: CDR1 KGHSH, CDR2 LQKENI. The CDR3 loop is CASRPGQGREKLFF. CDR3 bases: TGTGCCAGCCGACCGGGACAGGGCCGTGAAAAACTGTTTTTT.

This sequence joins TRBV29-1 and TRBJ2-5, with D uncertain. The CDR3 is 12 amino acids. Germline values: CDR1 SQVTM, CDR2 ANQGSEA. V dropped 4 bases and J dropped 4 bases, with 10 bases sitting between them. DNA for the CDR3: TGCAGCGTTGGCGACTTCGGAGAGACCCAGTACTTC. Translation gives CSVGDFGETQYF.

J is TRBJ1-2 and V is TRBV25-1, with TRBD1 identical over 11 bases. V lost 0 bases, J lost 4 bases, and 4 bases stayed unmatched. Germline CDR1 and CDR2: MGHDK and SYGVNS. This CDR3 is 16 amino acids long. In DNA form, the CDR3 reads TGTGCCAGCAGTGAATATGGGGGACAGGGGGTCTATGGCTACACCTTC. Translation gives CASSEYGGQGVYGYTF.

This clone has a single count. Other nucleotide sequences from this sample produce the same CDR3. J is TRBJ2-7 and V is TRBV4-3; 8 bases fit TRBD1. The CDR3 is 14 amino acids. Germline-derived CDR1 and CDR2 are LGHNA and YSLEER. J was trimmed by 4 bases and V by 3 bases; bases with no gene match: 5. The CDR3 coding sequence is TGCGCCAGCAGCCAGGGGCAGGGGGCGTACGAGCAGTACTTC. It specifies CASSQGQGAYEQYF.

This clone came up a few times. This sequence joins TRBV11-1 and TRBJ2-7, with D maybe TRBD1 (6 bases). Per germline, CDR1 SGHAT and CDR2 FQDESV (reference sequence). V was clipped by 5 bases and J by 0 bases, with 14 bases between them. This CDR3 comprises 15 residues. The CDR3: CASSTGQRSSYEQYF. DNA for the CDR3: TGTGCCAGCAGCACCGGACAGAGAAGCTCCTACGAGCAGTACTTC.

The rearrangement uses TRBV18 and TRBJ2-1, with 7 bases aligning to TRBD1. Looked up from germline, CDR1 is KGHSH and CDR2 is LQKENI. The CDR3 sequence is 15 residues long. V was pared by 3 bases and J by 6 bases, with 8 bases of the junction left unmatched. DNA of the CDR3: TGTGCCAGCTCACCTTTGTTGGCAGGGGGCAATGAGCAGTTCTTC. As protein: CASSPLLAGGNEQFF.

This clone was seen only a few times. The rearrangement uses TRBV10-2 and TRBJ1-2; possible D gene TRBD1, 6 bases. Trimming shortened V by 4 bases and J by 5 bases, and 14 bases separated the two germline ends. This CDR3 contains 14 residues. CDR1 is WSHSY and CDR2 is SAAADI in the germline V gene. The CDR3 is CASSGGGWVYGYTF. CDR3 in DNA: TGCGCCAGCAGTGGAGGGGGATGGGTGTATGGCTACACCTTC.

The chain uses TRBV6-5 and TRBJ1-1; D gene unclear. V lost 2 bases and J lost 3, with 10 bases in between. Germline V gene sequence: CDR1 MNHEY, CDR2 SVGAGI. The CDR3 has 14 residues. CDR3: CASSYSTVDTEAFF. The DNA of the CDR3 is TGTGCCAGCAGTTACAGTACTGTCGACACTGAAGCTTTCTTT.

The J gene is TRBJ2-7, the V gene TRBV5-1, with TRBD1 identical over 10 bases. The junction had 12 bases not matched to a gene; V was cut back by 0 bases and J by 6 bases. Germline-derived CDR1 and CDR2 are SGHRS and YFSETQ. The CDR3 runs to 17 residues. CDR3 protein: CASSLDFAGQGWGEQYF. The CDR3 bases are TGCGCCAGCAGCTTGGATTTTGCGGGACAGGGGTGGGGCGAGCAGTACTTC.

This clone was counted only a few times. The J gene is TRBJ1-2, the V gene TRBV29-1, with a weak D call TRBD1 (6 bases). The V and J ends lost 1 base and 4 bases respectively, with 16 bases between them. The V gene's germline CDR1 is SQVTM and CDR2 ANQGSEA. The CDR3 consists of 15 residues. The CDR3 DNA reads TGCAGCGTTGAAGGCTGGGTAGGGGGAATCTATGGCTACACCTTC. Translation gives CSVEGWVGGIYGYTF.

The chain couples TRBV2 to TRBJ1-2; D possibly corresponds to TRBD1 (5 bases). CDR1 and CDR2 from the germline V gene are SNHLY and FYNNEI. Trimming shortened V by 1 base and J by 1 base, and 13 bases separated the two germline ends. This CDR3 has 16 residues. The CDR3: CASSEVQTEFNYGYTF. The DNA of the CDR3 is TGTGCCAGCAGTGAAGTACAGACAGAGTTTAACTATGGCTACACCTTC.

V gene TRBV18 combines with J gene TRBJ1-2; a weak D match, TRBD1 (6 bases). CDR3 length: 15 residues. Germline assignment: CDR1 KGHSH and CDR2 LQKENI. V lost 3 bases, J lost 6 bases, and 17 bases lay in between. CDR3: CASSPPNREINGYTF. The DNA for the CDR3 is TGTGCCAGCTCACCCCCAAACAGGGAAATCAATGGCTACACCTTC.

This chain joins TRBV13 and TRBJ2-1; a weak D match, TRBD2 (5 bases). CDR3 length equals 14 residues. Germline values: CDR1 PRHDT, CDR2 FYEKMQ (reference sequence). The V end was cut by 1 base, the J end by 7 bases, with 11 bases between. The CDR3 here is CASSLDGPGNEQFF. The CDR3 DNA reads TGTGCCAGCAGCTTAGACGGACCGGGGAATGAGCAGTTCTTC.

The rearrangement links TRBV6-6 to TRBJ2-1; perhaps TRBD2 as D (6 bases). Looked up from germline, CDR1 is MNHNY and CDR2 is SVGAGI (reference sequence). Between the trimmed V and J ends, which lost 7 bases and 5 bases, there was a span of 18 bases. The CDR3 consists of 15 residues. CDR3 protein: CASTPGGVPHNEQFF. The CDR3 region has the DNA TGTGCCAGCACCCCCGGGGGAGTACCCCACAATGAGCAGTTCTTC.

This chain uses TRBV7-2 with TRBJ2-5, with 10 positions matching TRBD2. Germline V CDR1 and CDR2: SGHTA, FQGNSA. V lost 5 bases to trimming and J lost 1 base; unmatched junction nucleotides: 4. CDR3 length: 15 residues. CDR3 nucleotide sequence: TGTGCCAGCAGCACCCGGACTAGCGGCCAAGAGACCCAGTACTTC. This encodes CASSTRTSGQETQYF.

The CDR3 reads CAIKDRDLYNEQFF. The CDR3 coding sequence is TGTGCCATTAAGGACAGGGACCTTTACAATGAGCAGTTCTTC. The chain has TRBV6-6 and TRBJ2-1, with TRBD1 matching 8 bases. Germline-derived CDR1 and CDR2 are MNHNY and SVGAGI (reference sequence). This CDR3 spans 14 amino acids. V lost 10 bases, J lost 4 bases, and 9 bases stayed unmatched.

This rearrangement joins TRBV5-3 to TRBJ2-2; 13 bases agree with TRBD2. Being an ORF, TRBV5-3 has a function that is uncertain. This CDR3 is 17 amino acids long. DNA for the CDR3: TGTGCAAGCCAGAGCCGGACTAGCGGGAGTAAGCCCGGGGAGCTGTTTTTT. Translating gives CASQSRTSGSKPGELFF.

V is TRBV29-1 and J is TRBJ2-3; possibly TRBD2 for D (6 bases). The V end was cut by 3 bases, the J end by 0 bases, with 13 bases between. Germline assignment: CDR1 SQVTM and CDR2 ANQGSEA. The CDR3 length is 15 residues. The CDR3 sequence is CSVDLGGLSTDTQYF. The CDR3 DNA sequence: TGCAGCGTTGACCTTGGGGGGTTAAGCACAGATACGCAGTATTTT.

This clone has a single count. The gene calls are TRBV9 and TRBJ1-4, with a tentative D call TRBD1 (6 bases). Germline V gene sequence: CDR1 SGDLS, CDR2 YYNGEE. The CDR3 totals 12 residues. V lost 3 bases and J lost 12, with 12 bases in between. This CDR3 is CASSGQPGELFF. The CDR3 nucleotides read TGTGCCAGCAGCGGACAGCCAGGGGAACTGTTTTTT.

The chain has TRBV27 and TRBJ1-2; the match to TRBD1 covers 10 bases. Germline V CDR1 and CDR2: MNHEY, SMNVEV (reference sequence). The CDR3 runs to 14 residues. Trimming took 2 bases from V and 7 from J; bases not matched to a gene: 4. The CDR3 DNA reads as TGTGCCAGCAGTTTAAGGGACAGGGGTGGTGGCTACACCTTC. Its protein product is CASSLRDRGGGYTF.

V gene TRBV7-8 combines with J gene TRBJ2-7; tentatively, D is TRBD1 (6 bases). Germline assignment: CDR1 SGHVS and CDR2 FQNEAQ. Between the trimmed V and J ends, which lost 5 bases and 4 bases, there was a span of 15 bases. The CDR3 loop spans 14 amino acids. The CDR3 nucleotides read TGTGCCAGCAGCGACGTAGGACAGATTTACGAGCAGTACTTC. It translates to CASSDVGQIYEQYF.

The chain recombines TRBV5-1 with TRBJ2-7; 9 positions agree with TRBD2. V shed 6 bases and J 1 base; nucleotides not matched to a gene: 5. The CDR3 contains 14 residues. Per the germline V gene, CDR1 is SGHRS and CDR2 is YFSETQ. The CDR3 coding sequence is TGCGCCAGCACCAAGACTAGCGGTTCCTACGAGCAGTACTTC. It translates to CASTKTSGSYEQYF. The full variable domain, its missing parts supplied by reference TRBV5-1 and TRBJ2-7, is KAGVTQTPRYLIKTRGQQVTLSCSPISGHRSVSWYQQTPGQGLQFLFEYFSETQRNKGNFPGRFSGRQFSNSRSEMNVSTLELGDSALYLCASTKTSGSYEQYFGPGTRLTVT.

The gene calls are TRBV19 and TRBJ2-5; 12 bases are shared with TRBD1. CDR3 length equals 16 residues. V dropped 1 base and J dropped 5; count of bases not matched to a gene: 5. Germline assignment: CDR1 LNHDA and CDR2 SQIVND (reference sequence). The CDR3 DNA reads TGTGCCAGTAGTATAGTTGGGACAGGGGGCGGTGAGACCCAGTACTTC. Its translation is CASSIVGTGGGETQYF.

The chain couples TRBV5-6 to TRBJ2-7, with D possibly TRBD1 on 6 matching bases. The CDR3 has 16 residues. Deletions cut 0 bases from V and 3 bases from J, with 16 bases between. Germline assignment: CDR1 SGHDT and CDR2 YYEEEE. The DNA for the CDR3 is TGTGCCAGCAGCTTGGGGTTCCAGGGCAGGGGCTACGAGCAGTACTTC. This gives the protein CASSLGFQGRGYEQYF.

The chain has TRBV5-1 and TRBJ2-7; 9 nucleotides align to TRBD1. V lost 0 bases and J lost 5; bases outside the gene matches: 3. CDR1 SGHRS and CDR2 YFSETQ come from the germline V gene. CDR3 size: 14 residues. CDR3 amino acids: CASSLVQGADEQYF. In DNA form, the CDR3 reads TGCGCCAGCAGCTTGGTACAGGGGGCTGACGAGCAGTACTTC.

This chain links TRBV13 with TRBJ2-1; D possibly corresponds to TRBD2 (6 bases). Germline V gives CDR1 PRHDT, CDR2 FYEKMQ (reference sequence). The length of the CDR3 is 15 residues. V lost 0 bases, J lost 5 bases, and 11 bases lay in between. CDR3 sequence (DNA): TGTGCCAGCAGCTTAGGTCTAGCGAATGACAATGAGCAGTTCTTC. Protein product: CASSLGLANDNEQFF.